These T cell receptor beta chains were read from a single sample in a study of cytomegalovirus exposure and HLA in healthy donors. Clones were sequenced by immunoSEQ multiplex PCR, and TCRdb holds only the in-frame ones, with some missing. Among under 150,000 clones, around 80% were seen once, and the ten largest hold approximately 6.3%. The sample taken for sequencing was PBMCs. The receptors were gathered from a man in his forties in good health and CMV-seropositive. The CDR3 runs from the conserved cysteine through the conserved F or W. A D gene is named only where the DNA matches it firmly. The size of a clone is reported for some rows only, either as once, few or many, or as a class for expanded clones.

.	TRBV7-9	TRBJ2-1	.	CAIPTLSYNEQFF	TGTGCCATCCCAACTCTTAGCTACAATGAGCAGTTCTTC
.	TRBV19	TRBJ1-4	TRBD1	CASSIARQGYEKLFF	TGTGCCAGTAGTATAGCGCGACAGGGATACGAAAAACTGTTTTTT
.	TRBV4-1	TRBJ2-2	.	CASSLLLGTGELFF	TGCGCCAGCAGCCTTCTCCTAGGCACCGGGGAGCTGTTTTTT
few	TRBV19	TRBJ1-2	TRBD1	CASSIDRAYGYTF	TGTGCCAGTAGTATCGACAGGGCCTATGGCTACACCTTC
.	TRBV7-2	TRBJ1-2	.	CASSLSTDGYTF	TGTGCCAGCAGCTTAAGTACGGATGGCTACACCTTC
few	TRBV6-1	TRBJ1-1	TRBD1	CASSRQGGDTEAFF	TGTGCCAGCAGTAGACAGGGAGGTGACACTGAAGCTTTCTTT
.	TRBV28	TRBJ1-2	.	CASSLQGINYGYTF	TGTGCCAGCAGTTTACAGGGGATTAACTATGGCTACACCTTC
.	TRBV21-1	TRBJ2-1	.	CASSKDCVLAGRPDYNEQFF	TGTGCCAGCAGCAAAGACTGTGTTCTAGCGGGACGACCAGACTACAATGAGCAGTTCTTC
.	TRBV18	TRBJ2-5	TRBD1	CASSRETGQETQYF	TGTGCCAGCTCACGAGAGACAGGGCAGGAGACCCAGTACTTC
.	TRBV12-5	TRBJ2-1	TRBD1	CASRGGQGYNEQFF	TGTGCTAGTAGGGGGGGACAGGGCTACAATGAGCAGTTCTTC
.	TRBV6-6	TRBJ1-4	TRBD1	CASRGGQTNEKLFF	TGTGCCAGCAGAGGGGGACAGACTAATGAAAAACTGTTTTTT
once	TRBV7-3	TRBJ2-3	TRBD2	CASSLTGLGTDTQYF	TGTGCCAGCAGCTTAACGGGACTAGGCACAGATACGCAGTATTTT
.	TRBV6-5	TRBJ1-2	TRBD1	CASSRRDRANYGYTF	TGTGCCAGCAGCCGCCGGGACAGGGCTAACTATGGCTACACCTTC
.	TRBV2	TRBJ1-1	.	CASSSGEAFF	TGTGCCAGCAGCTCAGGAGAAGCTTTCTTT
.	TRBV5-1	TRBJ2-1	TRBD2	CASSLALAGSYNEQFF	TGCGCCAGCAGCTTGGCACTAGCGGGATCCTACAATGAGCAGTTCTTC
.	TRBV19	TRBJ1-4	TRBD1	CASSIDPDRGPGKLFF	TGTGCCAGTAGTATAGACCCCGACAGGGGCCCCGGAAAACTGTTTTTT
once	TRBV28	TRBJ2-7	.	CASASSLGEQYF	TGTGCCAGCGCTTCGAGCCTAGGCGAGCAGTACTTC
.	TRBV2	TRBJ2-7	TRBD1	CASSDGTGDYEQYF	TGTGCCAGCAGTGACGGTACAGGGGACTACGAGCAGTACTTC
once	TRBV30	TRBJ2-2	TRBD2	CACLGTSVSGELFF	TGTGCCTGCCTCGGGACTAGCGTGTCCGGGGAGCTGTTTTTT
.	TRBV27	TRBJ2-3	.	CASSSNGGPPTDTQYF	TGTGCCAGCAGTTCGAACGGGGGGCCCCCCACAGATACGCAGTATTTT
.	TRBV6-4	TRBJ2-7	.	CASSDRGRICEQYF	TGTGCCAGCAGTGACCGGGGGAGAATCTGCGAGCAGTACTTC
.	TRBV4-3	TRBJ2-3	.	CASSPEDGRVFPDTQYF	TGCGCCAGCAGCCCGGAAGATGGCAGGGTCTTCCCAGATACGCAGTATTTT
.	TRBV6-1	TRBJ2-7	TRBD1	CASSAQGVSYEQYF	TGTGCCAGCAGTGCACAGGGGGTTTCCTACGAGCAGTACTTC
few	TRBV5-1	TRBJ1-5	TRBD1	CASSSGLTGGSNQPQHF	TGCGCCAGCAGCTCTGGCCTGACAGGGGGCAGCAATCAGCCCCAGCATTTT
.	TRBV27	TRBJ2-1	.	CAIHSGGNEQFF	TGTGCCATCCATTCTGGGGGGAATGAGCAGTTCTTC
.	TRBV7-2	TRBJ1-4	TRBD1	CASSKRQGANEKLFF	TGTGCCAGCAGCAAGAGACAGGGGGCGAATGAAAAACTGTTTTTT
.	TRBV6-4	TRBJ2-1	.	CASSVFAGPGNEQFF	TGTGCCAGCAGCGTTTTCGCTGGCCCGGGGAATGAGCAGTTCTTC
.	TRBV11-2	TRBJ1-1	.	CASSPGATNTEAFF	TGTGCCAGCAGCCCAGGGGCGACGAACACTGAAGCTTTCTTT
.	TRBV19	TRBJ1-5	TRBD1	CASSDSGTVRNQPQHF	TGTGCCAGTAGTGATTCCGGGACAGTACGCAATCAGCCCCAGCATTTT
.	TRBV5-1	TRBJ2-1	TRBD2	CASSLGLAGAIDNEQFF	TGCGCCAGCAGCTTGGGACTAGCGGGAGCGATAGACAATGAGCAGTTCTTC
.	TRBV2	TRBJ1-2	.	CASSDGNSLRNYGYTF	TGTGCCAGCAGTGACGGTAACAGCCTCCGAAACTATGGCTACACCTTC
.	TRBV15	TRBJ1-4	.	CATSSAQEINEKLFF	TGTGCCACCAGCAGCGCACAGGAGATCAATGAAAAACTGTTTTTT
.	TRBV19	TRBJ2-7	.	CASSWTADYEQYF	TGTGCCAGTAGTTGGACAGCCGATTACGAGCAGTACTTC
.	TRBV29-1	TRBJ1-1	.	CSVLMGRGTEAFF	TGCAGCGTCCTCATGGGGCGAGGCACTGAAGCTTTCTTT
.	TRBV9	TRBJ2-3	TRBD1	CASSPSGQALVGSTDTQYF	TGTGCCAGCAGCCCGTCGGGACAGGCCCTGGTGGGGAGCACAGATACGCAGTATTTT
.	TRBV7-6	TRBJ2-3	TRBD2	CASSLGASGPSTDTQYF	TGTGCCAGCAGCTTAGGAGCTAGCGGACCCTCCACAGATACGCAGTATTTT
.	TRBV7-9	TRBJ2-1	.	CASSPVGGLRNEQFF	TGTGCCAGCAGCCCCGTTGGAGGATTGAGGAATGAGCAGTTCTTC